The 15 T cell receptor beta chains in this list originate from one sample, sequenced in a study of control samples from healthy donors and cancer patients. Measured with immunoSEQ multiplex PCR; TCRdb has only the in-frame clones, and not every one. In the table there are roughly 120,000 clones, around 87% of which are singletons. Sequencing input: PBMCs. These receptors all come from a woman in her sixties or seventies with lung cancer.

Comment on this clone: The sample holds other DNA sequences that translate to the same CDR3. The chain couples TRBV5-1 to TRBJ2-3; 11 nucleotides match TRBD1. In germline, CDR1 is SGHRS, CDR2 YFSETQ. Losses at the gene ends were 5 bases for V and 0 bases for J; bases not matched to a gene: 14. The CDR3 is 19 amino acids. CDR3 protein: CASRGRPGTGGPSTDTQYF. The CDR3 DNA follows: TGCGCCAGCAGGGGGCGGCCCGGGACAGGGGGTCCTAGCACAGATACGCAGTATTTT.

The chain has TRBV5-1 and TRBJ2-1; D perhaps matches TRBD2 (5 bases). This CDR3 is built from 16 residues. Trimming stripped 4 bases from V and 2 bases from J, with 16 bases between. Germline V gene data show CDR1 as SGHRS and CDR2 as YFSETQ. The CDR3 spells CASSLDSTGTYNEQFF. CDR3 bases: TGCGCCAGCAGCCTGGACTCCACGGGGACCTACAATGAGCAGTTCTTC.

The V and J genes are TRBV6-2 or TRBV6-3 and TRBJ1-2; 9 bases line up with TRBD1. The CDR3 totals 14 residues. With V trimmed by 3 bases and J by 8 bases, 7 bases remained unmatched. CDR1 is MNHEY and CDR2 is SVGEGT in the germline V gene. As DNA, the CDR3 is TGTGCCAGCAGTTATGGGGACAGGGCTGGCGGCTACACCTTC. Its protein product is CASSYGDRAGGYTF.

This clone turned up a few times. The genes are TRBV25-1 and TRBJ2-3, with TRBD2 matching 11 bases. This CDR3 spans 16 amino acids. V lost 5 bases to trimming and J lost 2 bases; unmatched junction nucleotides: 6. Germline V gene data show CDR1 as MGHDK and CDR2 as SYGVNS. CDR3 sequence: CASSSTSGGVTDTQYF. The CDR3 DNA follows: TGTGCCAGCAGTTCAACTAGCGGGGGAGTCACAGATACGCAGTATTTT.

The V and J genes are TRBV28 and TRBJ2-5; 9 nucleotides line up with TRBD2. The CDR3 is 16 amino acids. The J segment lost 2 bases and the V segment lost 8 bases, leaving 12 bases of the junction unmatched. The germline gives CDR1 MDHEN, CDR2 SYDVKM. The CDR3 region is CASSTLLAGIQETQYF. The DNA for the CDR3 is TGTGCCAGCTCAACCTTACTAGCGGGCATTCAAGAGACCCAGTACTTC.

The J gene is TRBJ2-6, the V gene TRBV6-5; tentative D call: TRBD1 (5 bases). The germline V gene encodes CDR1 MNHEY and CDR2 SVGAGI. V gave up 0 bases and J gave up 8 bases, with 8 bases separating them. The CDR3 length is 14 residues. CDR3: CASSYSYRTNVLTF. CDR3 nucleotides: TGTGCCAGCAGTTACTCGTACAGGACCAACGTCCTGACTTTC.

Concerning this clone: Mismatch with germline at one junction end may stem from a read error. This sequence joins TRBV7-7 and TRBJ2-2; D is undetermined. This CDR3 is 15 amino acids long. CDR1 and CDR2 (germline): SSHAT, FNYEAQ (reference sequence). CDR3 amino acids: CASSLFLPGKGELFF. DNA for the CDR3: TGTGCTAGCAGCTTATTTCTTCCCGGAAAAGGGGAGCTGTTTTTT.

The V call is TRBV5-5, the J call TRBJ2-6; D remains ambiguous. Germline values: CDR1 SGHKS, CDR2 YYEKEE (reference sequence). CDR3 length: 13 amino acids. V lost 0 bases to trimming and J lost 2 bases, with 0 bases between them. CDR3 in amino acids: CASSLAGANVLTF. The CDR3 DNA sequence: TGTGCCAGCAGCTTGGCTGGGGCCAACGTCCTGACTTTC.

Only one count was recorded for this clone. This chain links TRBV20-1 with TRBJ1-1; 7 bases fit TRBD1. This CDR3 is 11 amino acids long. The V gene end was trimmed by 5 bases and the J gene end by 6 bases; junction bases not matched to a gene: 3. Germline lookup yields CDR1 DFQATT and CDR2 SNEGSKA (reference sequence). Written as DNA, the CDR3 is TGCAGTGCTCCCGGGACAGCTGAAGCTTTCTTT. This codes for CSAPGTAEAFF.

The V gene is TRBV21-1, the J gene TRBJ1-5. TRBV21-1 is annotated as a pseudogene. The CDR3 totals 20 residues. CDR3 protein: CASSKGNGGDRGRGNQPQHF. CDR3 bases: TGTGCCAGCAGCAAAGGTAACGGAGGAGACCGGGGGCGCGGTAATCAGCCCCAGCATTTT.

The V gene is TRBV4-1, the J gene TRBJ1-2, with TRBD1 matching over 9 bases. Germline CDR1 MGHRA, CDR2 YSYEKL. This CDR3 has 15 amino acids. Trimming at V came to 0 bases and at J to 4 bases, leaving 3 bases not matched to a gene. In nucleotides, the CDR3 is TGCGCCAGCAGCCAAGATCTGGGACAGGGCTATGGCTACACCTTC. Translating it yields CASSQDLGQGYGYTF.

This chain uses TRBV12-3 or TRBV12-4 with TRBJ1-1; no firm D call. This CDR3 comprises 11 residues. The V and J ends lost 3 bases and 11 bases respectively, with 10 bases between them. The CDR3 loop reads CASSFGGVAFF. The CDR3 DNA sequence: TGTGCCAGCAGTTTCGGCGGGGTGGCTTTCTTT.

This clone was detected only once. The chain carries TRBV27 and TRBJ2-3, with 12 bases aligning to TRBD2. The CDR3 is 15 residues long. V shed 7 bases and J 2 bases; nucleotides not matched to a gene: 4. CDR1 and CDR2 from the germline V gene are MNHEY and SMNVEV (reference sequence). CDR3 DNA: TGTGCCAGCACCGGACTAGCGGGGCTCACAGATACGCAGTATTTT. It translates to CASTGLAGLTDTQYF.

The chain recombines TRBV19 with TRBJ2-3; D is unclear. This CDR3 region has 12 residues. CDR1 and CDR2 from the germline V gene are LNHDA and SQIVND (reference sequence). V lost 7 bases and J 4 bases, leaving 9 bases between the germline ends. The CDR3 reads CASKSSSDTQYF. CDR3 nucleotides: TGTGCCAGTAAATCGAGTTCAGATACGCAGTATTTT.

V usage is TRBV6-2 or TRBV6-3 and J usage is TRBJ2-4; the D call may be TRBD1 or TRBD2 (5 bases each). CDR1 MNHEY and CDR2 SVGEGT come from the germline V gene. V was clipped by 0 bases and J by 0 bases, with 12 bases between them. The CDR3 sequence is 17 residues long. CDR3: CASSYSEGPLAKNIQYF. DNA of the CDR3: TGTGCCAGCAGTTACTCTGAGGGGCCCCTAGCCAAAAACATTCAGTACTTC.